This T cell receptor beta chain came from a study of T-cell reconstitution after alpha-beta-depleted transplantation in children. Study-wide results and caveats: Surviving thymic progenitors and recipient T cells were the source of high TCRbeta diversity at day 60 in some patients. A year post-transplant, T-cell counts and diversity derived mostly from newly produced T cells.

Germline CDR1 SGHDT, CDR2 YYEEEE. CDR3 size: 15 residues. Trimming pared 4 bases from V and 0 bases from J, leaving 14 bases between. Researchers prepared the TCRbeta library using unique molecular identifiers, the study reports. TCRdb re-derived calls from the PCR reads in MiXCR, one entry per CDR3 protein. The sample lists approximately 110,000 distinct CDR3 sequences, approximately 22% occurring once. Worth noting for this clonotype: Its target is unknown.

The sample in question was PBMCs, mostly from graft donor cells, obtained 180 days after TCRalphabeta/CD19-depleted stem cell transplant. The rearrangement links TRBV5-6 to TRBJ2-7; weak D call: TRBD2 (5 bases). This TCR was recovered from a male patient aged 2 to 9 who had a stem cell transplant for chronic granulomatous disease, so the T cells may come from the graft donor. CDR3 sequence (DNA): TGTGCCAGCAGCATCCGGGATCGAAGCTCCTACGAGCAGTACTTC. Translated, it gives CASSIRDRSSYEQYF.